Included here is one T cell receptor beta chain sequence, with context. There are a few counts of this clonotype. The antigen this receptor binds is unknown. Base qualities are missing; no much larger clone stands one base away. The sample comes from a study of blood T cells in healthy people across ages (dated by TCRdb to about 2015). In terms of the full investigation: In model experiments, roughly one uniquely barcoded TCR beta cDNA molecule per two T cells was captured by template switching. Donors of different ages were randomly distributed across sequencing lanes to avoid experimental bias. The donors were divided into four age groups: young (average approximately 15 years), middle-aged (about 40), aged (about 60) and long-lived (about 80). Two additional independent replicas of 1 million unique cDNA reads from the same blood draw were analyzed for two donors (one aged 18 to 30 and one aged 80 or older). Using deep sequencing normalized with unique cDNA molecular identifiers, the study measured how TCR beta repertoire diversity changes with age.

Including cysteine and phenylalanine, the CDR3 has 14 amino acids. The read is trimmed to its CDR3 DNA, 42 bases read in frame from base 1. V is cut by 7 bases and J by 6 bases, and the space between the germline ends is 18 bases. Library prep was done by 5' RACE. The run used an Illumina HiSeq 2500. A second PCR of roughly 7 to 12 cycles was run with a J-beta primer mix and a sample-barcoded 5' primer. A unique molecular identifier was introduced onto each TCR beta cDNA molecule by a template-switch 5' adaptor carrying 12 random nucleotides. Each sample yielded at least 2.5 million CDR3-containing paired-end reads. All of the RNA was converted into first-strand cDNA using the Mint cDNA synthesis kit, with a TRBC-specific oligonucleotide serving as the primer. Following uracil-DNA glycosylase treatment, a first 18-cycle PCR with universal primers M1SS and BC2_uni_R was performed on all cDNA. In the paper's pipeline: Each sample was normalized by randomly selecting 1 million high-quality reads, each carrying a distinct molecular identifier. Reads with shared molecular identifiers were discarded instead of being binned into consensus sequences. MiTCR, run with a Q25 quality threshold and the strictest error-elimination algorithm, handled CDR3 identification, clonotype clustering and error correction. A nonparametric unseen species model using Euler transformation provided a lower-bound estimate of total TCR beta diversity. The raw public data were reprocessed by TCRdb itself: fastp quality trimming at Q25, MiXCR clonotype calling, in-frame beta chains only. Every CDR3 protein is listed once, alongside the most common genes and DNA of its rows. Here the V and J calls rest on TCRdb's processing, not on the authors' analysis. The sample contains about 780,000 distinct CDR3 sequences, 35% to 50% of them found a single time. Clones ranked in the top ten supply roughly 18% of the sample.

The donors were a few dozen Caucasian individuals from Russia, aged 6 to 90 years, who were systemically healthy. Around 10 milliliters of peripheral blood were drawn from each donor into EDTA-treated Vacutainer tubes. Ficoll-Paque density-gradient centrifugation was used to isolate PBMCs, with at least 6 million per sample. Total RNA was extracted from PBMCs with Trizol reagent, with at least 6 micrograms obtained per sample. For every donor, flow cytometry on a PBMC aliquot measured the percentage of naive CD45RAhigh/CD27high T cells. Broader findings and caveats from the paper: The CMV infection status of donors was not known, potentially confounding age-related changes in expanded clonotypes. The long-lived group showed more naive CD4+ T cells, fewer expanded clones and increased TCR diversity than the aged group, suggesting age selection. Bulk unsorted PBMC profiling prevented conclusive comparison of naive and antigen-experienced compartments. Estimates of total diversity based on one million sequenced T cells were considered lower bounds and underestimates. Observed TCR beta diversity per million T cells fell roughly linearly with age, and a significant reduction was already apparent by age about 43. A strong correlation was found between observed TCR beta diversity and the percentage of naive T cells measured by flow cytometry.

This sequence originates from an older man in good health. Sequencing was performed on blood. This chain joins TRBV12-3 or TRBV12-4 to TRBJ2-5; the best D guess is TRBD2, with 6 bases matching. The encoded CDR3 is CASTRDSSRQTQYF. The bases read TGTGCCAGCACCCGGGACTCCTCAAGGCAGACCCAGTACTTC.